The text below deals with one T cell receptor beta chain. This sample stems from a study of blood T cell repertoires in COVID-19. As for the study in general: Samples representing acute and convalescent COVID-19 were sourced from the United States, Italy and Spain. Sources were T cells, B-cell-depleted T cells, or PBMCs; the material itself was cDNA or gDNA.

The germline CDR1 and CDR2 sequences are SGHAT and FQNNGV. Trimming removed 4 bases from V and 1 base from J, with 22 bases in between. The CDR3 totals 18 residues. In the source study's methods: Reference gene primer amplification yielded estimated nucleated cell counts. Using immunoSEQ multiplex PCR, the repertoire was profiled, and TCRdb retains in-frame clones only, with some absent. V and J calls and clone size are given by that table; D and trimming were obtained from the DNA. The table lists about 140,000 clones, roughly 86% of them singletons. The V call is TRBV11-2, the J call TRBJ2-5; possibly TRBD2 for D (6 bases). This receptor was obtained from a woman between 50 and 59 years old with acute or convalescent COVID-19. Sequencing was performed on peripheral blood. This CDR3 reads CASSSRTPDSRGQETQYF. The CDR3 DNA reads TGTGCCAGCAGCTCACGAACTCCCGACTCGCGGGGCCAAGAGACCCAGTACTTC.